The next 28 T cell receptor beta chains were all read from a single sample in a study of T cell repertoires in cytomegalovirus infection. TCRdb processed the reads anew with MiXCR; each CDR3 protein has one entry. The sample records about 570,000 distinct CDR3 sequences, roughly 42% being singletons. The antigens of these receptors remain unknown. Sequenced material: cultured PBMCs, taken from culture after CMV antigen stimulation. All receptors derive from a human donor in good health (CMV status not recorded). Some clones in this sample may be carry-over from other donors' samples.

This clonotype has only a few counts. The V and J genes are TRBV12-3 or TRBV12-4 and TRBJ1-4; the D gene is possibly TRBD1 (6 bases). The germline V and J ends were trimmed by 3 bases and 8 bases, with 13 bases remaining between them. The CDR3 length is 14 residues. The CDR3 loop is CASSFATRGEKLFF. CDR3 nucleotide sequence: TGTGCCAGCAGTTTCGCCACCAGGGGAGAAAAACTGTTTTTT.

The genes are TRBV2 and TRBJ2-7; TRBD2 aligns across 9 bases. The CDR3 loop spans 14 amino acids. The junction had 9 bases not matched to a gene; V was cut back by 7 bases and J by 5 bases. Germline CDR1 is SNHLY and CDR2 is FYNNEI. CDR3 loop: CASIMISGSNEQYF. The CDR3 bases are TGTGCCAGCATCATGATTAGCGGGAGCAACGAGCAGTACTTC.

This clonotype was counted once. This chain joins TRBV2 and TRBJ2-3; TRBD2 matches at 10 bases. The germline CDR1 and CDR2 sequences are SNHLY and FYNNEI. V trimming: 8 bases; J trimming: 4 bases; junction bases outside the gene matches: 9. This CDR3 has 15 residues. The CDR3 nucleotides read TGTGCCAGCCCTACAGCGGGGGGGGAGGCAGATACGCAGTATTTT. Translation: CASPTAGGEADTQYF.

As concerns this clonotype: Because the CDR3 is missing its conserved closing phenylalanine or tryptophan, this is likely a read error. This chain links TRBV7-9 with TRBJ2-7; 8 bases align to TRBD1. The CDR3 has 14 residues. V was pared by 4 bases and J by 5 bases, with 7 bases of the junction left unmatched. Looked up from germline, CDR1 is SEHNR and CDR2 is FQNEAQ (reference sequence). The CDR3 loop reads CASSSDRDLHEQYS. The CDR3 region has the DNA TGTGCCAGCAGCTCGGACAGGGATCTTCACGAGCAGTACTCC.

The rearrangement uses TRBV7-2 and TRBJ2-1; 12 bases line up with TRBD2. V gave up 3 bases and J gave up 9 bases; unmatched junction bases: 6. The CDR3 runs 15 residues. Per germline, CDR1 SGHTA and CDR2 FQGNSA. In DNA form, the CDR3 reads TGTGCCAGCAGCTTGAGTCTAGCGGGAGGGAGTGAGCAGTTCTTC. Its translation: CASSLSLAGGSEQFF.

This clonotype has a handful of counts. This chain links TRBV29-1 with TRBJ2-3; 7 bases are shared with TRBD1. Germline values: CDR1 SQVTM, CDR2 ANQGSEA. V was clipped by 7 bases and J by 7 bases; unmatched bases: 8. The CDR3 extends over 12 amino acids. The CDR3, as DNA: TGCAGCGCGGGTGACAGGGCAAATACGCAGTATTTT. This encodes CSAGDRANTQYF.

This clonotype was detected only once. The CDR3 DNA reads TGTGCCAGCAGACGAGTAGCAGATACGCAGTATTTT. It translates to CASRRVADTQYF. The chain links TRBV7-2 to TRBJ2-3; D remains unclear. Trimming removed 6 bases from V and 4 bases from J, with 8 bases in between. Germline CDR1 is SGHTA and CDR2 is FQGNSA. This CDR3 is 12 amino acids long. Based on the CDR3 plus reference TRBV7-2 and TRBJ2-3, the full variable domain is GAGVSQSPSNKVTEKGKDVELRCDPISGHTALYWYRQSLGQGLEFLIYFQGNSAPDKSGLPSDRFSAERTGGSVSTLTIQRTQQEDSAVYLCASRRVADTQYFGPGTRLTVL.

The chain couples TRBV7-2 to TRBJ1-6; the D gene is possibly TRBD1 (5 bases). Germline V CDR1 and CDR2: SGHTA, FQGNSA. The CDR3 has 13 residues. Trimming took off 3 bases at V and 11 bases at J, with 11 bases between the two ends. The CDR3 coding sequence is TGTGCCAGCAGCTTGGGGGGGAAGGCACCCCTCCACTTT. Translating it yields CASSLGGKAPLHF.

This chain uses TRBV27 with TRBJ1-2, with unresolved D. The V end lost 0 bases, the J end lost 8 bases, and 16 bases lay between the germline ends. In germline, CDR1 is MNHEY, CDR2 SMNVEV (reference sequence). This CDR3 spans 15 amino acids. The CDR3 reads CASSLSRAVTGGYTF. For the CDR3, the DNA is TGTGCCAGCAGTTTATCGAGGGCAGTTACTGGGGGCTACACCTTC.

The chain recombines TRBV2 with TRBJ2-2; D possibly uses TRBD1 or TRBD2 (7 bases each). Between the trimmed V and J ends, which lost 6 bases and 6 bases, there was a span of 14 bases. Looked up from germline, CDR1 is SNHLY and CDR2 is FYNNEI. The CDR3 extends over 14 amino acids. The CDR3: CASRGGTVSGELFF. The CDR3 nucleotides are TGTGCCAGCAGGGGGGGGACAGTGTCCGGGGAGCTGTTTTTT.

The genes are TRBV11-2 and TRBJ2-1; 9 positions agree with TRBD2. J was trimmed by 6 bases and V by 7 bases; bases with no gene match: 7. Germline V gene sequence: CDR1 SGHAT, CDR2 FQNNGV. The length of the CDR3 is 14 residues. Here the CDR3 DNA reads TGTGCCAGCATCTTCGATAGCGGGGGCAATGAGCAGTTCTTC. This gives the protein CASIFDSGGNEQFF.

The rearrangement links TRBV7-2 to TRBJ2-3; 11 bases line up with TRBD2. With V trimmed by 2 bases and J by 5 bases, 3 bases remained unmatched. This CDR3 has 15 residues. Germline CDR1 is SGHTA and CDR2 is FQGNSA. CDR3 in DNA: TGTGCCAGCAGCTTAATAGCGGGGGGGCTAGATACGCAGTATTTT. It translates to CASSLIAGGLDTQYF.

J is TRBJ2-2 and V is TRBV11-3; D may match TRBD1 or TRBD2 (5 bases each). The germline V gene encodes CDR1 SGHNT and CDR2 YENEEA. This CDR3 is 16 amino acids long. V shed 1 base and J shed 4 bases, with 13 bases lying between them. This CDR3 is CASSLASGTSTGELFF. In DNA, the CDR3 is TGTGCCAGCAGCTTAGCCTCCGGGACCAGCACCGGGGAGCTGTTTTTT.

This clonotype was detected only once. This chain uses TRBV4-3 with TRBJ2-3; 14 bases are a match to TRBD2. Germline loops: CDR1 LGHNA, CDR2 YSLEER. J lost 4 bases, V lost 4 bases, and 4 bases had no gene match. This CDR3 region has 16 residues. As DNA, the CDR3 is TGCGCCAGCAGCCCCGGGACTAGCGGGAGCTCAGATACGCAGTATTTT. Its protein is CASSPGTSGSSDTQYF.

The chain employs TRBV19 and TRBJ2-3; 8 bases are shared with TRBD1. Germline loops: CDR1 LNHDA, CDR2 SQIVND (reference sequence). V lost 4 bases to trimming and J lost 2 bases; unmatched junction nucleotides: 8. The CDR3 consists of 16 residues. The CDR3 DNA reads TGTGCCAGTAGTACAGGGGACAGGCGGAACACAGATACGCAGTATTTT. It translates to CASSTGDRRNTDTQYF.

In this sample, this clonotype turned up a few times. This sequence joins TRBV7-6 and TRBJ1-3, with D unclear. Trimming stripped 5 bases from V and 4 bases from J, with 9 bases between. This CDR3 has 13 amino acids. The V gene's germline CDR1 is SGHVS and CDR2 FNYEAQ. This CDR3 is CASSNIQGNTIYF. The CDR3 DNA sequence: TGTGCCAGCAGCAATATACAAGGAAACACCATATATTTT.

In nucleotides, the CDR3 is TGTGCCAGCAGCTTATCGGGACAGGGGGGTGGCTACACCTTC. It specifies CASSLSGQGGGYTF. This chain uses TRBV7-9 with TRBJ1-2, with 11 bases fitting TRBD1. The CDR3 consists of 14 residues. Germline lookup yields CDR1 SEHNR and CDR2 FQNEAQ (reference sequence). The ends lost 2 bases at V and 7 bases at J; junction bases unmatched: 3.

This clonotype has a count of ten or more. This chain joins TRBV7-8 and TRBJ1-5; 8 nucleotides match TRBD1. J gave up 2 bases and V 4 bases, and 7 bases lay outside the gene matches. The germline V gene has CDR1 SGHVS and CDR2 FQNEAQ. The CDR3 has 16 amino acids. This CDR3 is CASSSQGAFGNQPQHF. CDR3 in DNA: TGTGCCAGCAGCTCGCAGGGGGCGTTCGGCAATCAGCCCCAGCATTTT.

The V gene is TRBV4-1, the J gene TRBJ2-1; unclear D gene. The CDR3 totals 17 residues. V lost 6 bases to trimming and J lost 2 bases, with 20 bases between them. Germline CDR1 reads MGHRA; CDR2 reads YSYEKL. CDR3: CASRQPAPYGTYNEQFF. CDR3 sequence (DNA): TGCGCCAGCAGACAACCAGCACCCTATGGGACCTACAATGAGCAGTTCTTC.

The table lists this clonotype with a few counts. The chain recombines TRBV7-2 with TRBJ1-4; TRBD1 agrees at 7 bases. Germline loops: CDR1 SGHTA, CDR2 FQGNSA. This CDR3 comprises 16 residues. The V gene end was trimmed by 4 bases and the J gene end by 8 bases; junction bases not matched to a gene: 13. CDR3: CASSSTWTGSREKLFF. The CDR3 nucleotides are TGTGCCAGCAGCTCAACATGGACAGGTTCGAGGGAAAAACTGTTTTTT.

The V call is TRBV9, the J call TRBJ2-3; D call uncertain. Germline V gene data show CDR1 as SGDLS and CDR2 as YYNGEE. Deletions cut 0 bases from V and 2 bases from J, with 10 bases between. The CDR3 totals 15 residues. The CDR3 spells CASSVAGSFTDTQYF. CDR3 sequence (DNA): TGTGCCAGCAGCGTAGCCGGCAGCTTCACAGATACGCAGTATTTT.

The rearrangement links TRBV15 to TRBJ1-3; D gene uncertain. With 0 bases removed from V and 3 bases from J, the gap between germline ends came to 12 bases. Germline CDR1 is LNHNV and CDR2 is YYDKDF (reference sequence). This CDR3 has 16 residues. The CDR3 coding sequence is TGTGCCACCAGCAGAGACTACACGGCGGGTGGAAACACCATATATTTT. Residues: CATSRDYTAGGNTIYF.

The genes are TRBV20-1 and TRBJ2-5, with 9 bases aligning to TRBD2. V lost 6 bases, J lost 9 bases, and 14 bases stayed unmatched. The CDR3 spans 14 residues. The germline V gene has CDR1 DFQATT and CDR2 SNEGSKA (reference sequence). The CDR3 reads CSANWAGGPGAQYF. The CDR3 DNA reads TGCAGTGCCAACTGGGCGGGGGGGCCTGGGGCCCAGTACTTC.

The CDR3, as DNA: TGCGCCAGCAGTGAAGGGGGGGGAGTGAGCACAGATACGCAGTATTTT. It translates to CASSEGGGVSTDTQYF. The chain combines TRBV10-2 with TRBJ2-3; perhaps TRBD2 as D (7 bases). Germline V lookup: CDR1 WSHSY, CDR2 SAAADI. The CDR3 consists of 16 residues. V lost 3 bases and J lost 0, with 13 bases in between.

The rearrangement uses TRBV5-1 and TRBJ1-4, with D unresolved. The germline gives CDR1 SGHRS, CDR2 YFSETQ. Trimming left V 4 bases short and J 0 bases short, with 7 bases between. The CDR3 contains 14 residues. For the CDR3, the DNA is TGCGCCAGCAGCCAATTACCAACTAATGAAAAACTGTTTTTT. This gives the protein CASSQLPTNEKLFF.

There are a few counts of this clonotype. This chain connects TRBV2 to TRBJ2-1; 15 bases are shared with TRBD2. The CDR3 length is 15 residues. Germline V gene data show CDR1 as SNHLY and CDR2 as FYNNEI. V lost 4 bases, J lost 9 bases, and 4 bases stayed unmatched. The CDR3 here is CASSGTSGGAGEQFF. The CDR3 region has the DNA TGTGCCAGCAGTGGGACTAGCGGGGGGGCAGGTGAGCAGTTCTTC.

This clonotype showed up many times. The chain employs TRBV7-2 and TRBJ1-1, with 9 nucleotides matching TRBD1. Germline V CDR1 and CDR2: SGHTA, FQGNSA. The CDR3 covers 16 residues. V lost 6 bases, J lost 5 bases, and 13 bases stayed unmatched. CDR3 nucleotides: TGTGCCAGCAGAATAGAGTGGGGGACAGGGAGTACTGAAGCTTTCTTT. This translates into CASRIEWGTGSTEAFF.

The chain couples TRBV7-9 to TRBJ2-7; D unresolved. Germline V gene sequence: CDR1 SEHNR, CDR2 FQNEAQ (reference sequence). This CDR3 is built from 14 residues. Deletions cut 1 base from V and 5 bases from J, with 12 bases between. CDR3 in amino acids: CASSLVRAPNEQYF. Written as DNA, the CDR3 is TGTGCCAGCAGCTTAGTTCGAGCGCCCAACGAGCAGTACTTC.